Listed below are T cell receptor beta chains from one sample, sequenced in a study of cytomegalovirus exposure and HLA in healthy donors. This table comes from immunoSEQ multiplex PCR, and its TCRdb copy is limited to in-frame clones, with some not included. Of tens of thousands of clones listed, over 60% are singletons. Sample: PBMCs. The receptors come from a woman between 45 and 65 years old in good health and CMV-seronegative. The CDR3 runs from the conserved cysteine through the conserved F or W.

CDR3aa: CASSSLRDSQETQYF
j_gene: TRBJ2-5
v_gene: TRBV28

CDR3aa: CAWSGSVGLYEQYF
j_gene: TRBJ2-7
v_gene: TRBV30

CDR3aa: CASRGGVYGYTF
j_gene: TRBJ1-2
v_gene: TRBV6-6

CDR3aa: CASSEGTGYQPQHF
j_gene: TRBJ1-5
v_gene: TRBV7-9

CDR3aa: CASSSLSGGYNEQFF
j_gene: TRBJ2-1
v_gene: TRBV5-1

CDR3aa: CASTPGQGANEQYF
j_gene: TRBJ2-7
v_gene: TRBV19

CDR3aa: CAWGDFFEQFF
j_gene: TRBJ2-1
v_gene: TRBV30

CDR3aa: CASSFRAGGILGEQFF
j_gene: TRBJ2-1
v_gene: TRBV27

CDR3aa: CSVASGAHYGYTF
j_gene: TRBJ1-2
v_gene: TRBV29-1

CDR3aa: CASSPDRGEDTDTQYF
j_gene: TRBJ2-3
v_gene: TRBV18

CDR3aa: CASSPTGGPADTQYF
j_gene: TRBJ2-3
v_gene: TRBV4-3

CDR3aa: CASSEGGYGYTF
j_gene: TRBJ1-2
v_gene: TRBV19

CDR3aa: CASSFGINYGYTF
j_gene: TRBJ1-2
v_gene: TRBV28

CDR3aa: CASSTGGEGSYEQYF
j_gene: TRBJ2-7
v_gene: TRBV28

CDR3aa: CASSYSAGEGVDEQYF
j_gene: TRBJ2-7
v_gene: TRBV6-6

CDR3aa: CASSLGPSQPQHF
j_gene: TRBJ1-5
v_gene: TRBV11-2

CDR3aa: CASSSSGQGPDTQYF
j_gene: TRBJ2-3
v_gene: TRBV28

CDR3aa: CAWSATGGWEPQHF
j_gene: TRBJ1-5
v_gene: TRBV30

CDR3aa: CASSLERGFSTDTQYF
j_gene: TRBJ2-3
v_gene: TRBV7-2

CDR3aa: CASSYSSYSLMNEQFF
j_gene: TRBJ2-1
v_gene: TRBV6-5

CDR3aa: CASSFGQGSQPQHF
j_gene: TRBJ1-5
v_gene: TRBV28

CDR3aa: CAWSVQASPFF
j_gene: TRBJ2-1
v_gene: TRBV30